This section outlines one T cell receptor (beta chain) sequence together with its context. The germline CDR1 and CDR2 sequences are MNHEY and SVGAGI. The CDR3 is 16 residues long. The V segment lost 2 bases and the J segment 5 bases; nucleotides outside the gene matches: 11. The sample belongs to a study of blood T cell repertoires in COVID-19. Study information: COVID-19 samples collected from the United States, Italy and Spain covered acute and convalescent phases. T cells, B-cell-depleted T cells, or PBMCs provided the cDNA or gDNA that served as material.

In the authors' workflow: For nucleated cells, counts were estimated from reference gene primer amplification. The table came from immunoSEQ multiplex PCR; TCRdb's copy has only in-frame clones and leaves some out. Clonal size and the V and J genes are those of that table, whereas D and trimming came from the DNA. The sample includes over 85,000 clones, 70% to 90% of them seen just once. Sequencing was carried out using peripheral blood. The chain links TRBV6-5 to TRBJ1-2, with 7 nucleotides matching TRBD1. The receptor's source is a man aged 65 to 79 with acute or convalescent COVID-19. The CDR3 DNA follows: TGTGCCAGCAGTTACCCCTCTTCGACAGGGCTGTATGGCTACACCTTC. Protein sequence: CASSYPSSTGLYGYTF.